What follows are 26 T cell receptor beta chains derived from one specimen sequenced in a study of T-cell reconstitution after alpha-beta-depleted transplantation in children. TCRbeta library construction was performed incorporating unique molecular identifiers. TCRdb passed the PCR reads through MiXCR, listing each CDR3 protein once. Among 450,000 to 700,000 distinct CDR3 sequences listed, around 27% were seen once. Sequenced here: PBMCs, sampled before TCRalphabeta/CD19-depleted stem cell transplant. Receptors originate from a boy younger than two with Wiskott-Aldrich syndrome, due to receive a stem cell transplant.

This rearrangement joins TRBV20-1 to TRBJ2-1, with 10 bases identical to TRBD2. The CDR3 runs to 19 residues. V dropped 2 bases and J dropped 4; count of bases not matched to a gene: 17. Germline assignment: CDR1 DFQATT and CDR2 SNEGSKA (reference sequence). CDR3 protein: CSARLGPQRAGLAYNEQFF. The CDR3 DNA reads TGCAGTGCTAGATTGGGGCCCCAGAGGGCGGGACTAGCGTACAATGAGCAGTTCTTC.

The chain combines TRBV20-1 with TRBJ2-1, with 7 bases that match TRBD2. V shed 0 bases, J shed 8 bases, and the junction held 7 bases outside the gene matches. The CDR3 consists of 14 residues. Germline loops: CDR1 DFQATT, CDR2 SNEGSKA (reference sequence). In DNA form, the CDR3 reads TGCAGTGCTAGAGATGGCGGGAGACGTTATGAGCAGTTCTTC. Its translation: CSARDGGRRYEQFF.

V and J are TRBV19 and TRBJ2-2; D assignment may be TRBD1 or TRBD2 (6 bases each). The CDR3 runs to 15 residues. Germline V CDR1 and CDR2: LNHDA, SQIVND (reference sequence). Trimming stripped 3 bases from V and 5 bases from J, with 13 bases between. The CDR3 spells CASSMLKGGTGELFF. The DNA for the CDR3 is TGTGCCAGTAGTATGTTGAAGGGGGGAACCGGGGAGCTGTTTTTT.

The CDR3 is CAISVGQSEQYF. As DNA, the CDR3 is TGTGCCATCAGTGTAGGGCAATCCGAGCAGTACTTC. This chain connects TRBV10-3 to TRBJ2-7; D gene unclear. Germline CDR1 is ENHRY and CDR2 is SYGVKD. This CDR3 is built from 12 residues. Between the trimmed V and J ends, which lost 4 bases and 6 bases, there was a span of 10 bases.

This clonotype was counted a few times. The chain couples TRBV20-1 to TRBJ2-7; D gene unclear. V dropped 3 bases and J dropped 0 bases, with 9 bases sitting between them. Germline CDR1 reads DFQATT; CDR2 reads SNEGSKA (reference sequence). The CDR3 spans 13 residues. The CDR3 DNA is TGCAGTGCTAGTTTGGTCTACTCCTACGAGCAGTACTTC. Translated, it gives CSASLVYSYEQYF.

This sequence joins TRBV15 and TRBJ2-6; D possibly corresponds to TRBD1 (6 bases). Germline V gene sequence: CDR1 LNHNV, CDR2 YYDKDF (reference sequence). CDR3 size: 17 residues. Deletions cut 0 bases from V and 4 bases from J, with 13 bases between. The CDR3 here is CATSRDYRVAGANVLTF. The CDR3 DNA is TGTGCCACCAGCAGAGATTACAGGGTCGCCGGGGCCAACGTCCTGACTTTC.

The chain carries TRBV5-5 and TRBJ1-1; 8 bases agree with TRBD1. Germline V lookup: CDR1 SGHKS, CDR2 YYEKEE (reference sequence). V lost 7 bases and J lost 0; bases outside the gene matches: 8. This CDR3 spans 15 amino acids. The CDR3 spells CASADRGRLNTEAFF. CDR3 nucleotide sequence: TGTGCCAGCGCTGACAGGGGTAGGTTGAACACTGAAGCTTTCTTT.

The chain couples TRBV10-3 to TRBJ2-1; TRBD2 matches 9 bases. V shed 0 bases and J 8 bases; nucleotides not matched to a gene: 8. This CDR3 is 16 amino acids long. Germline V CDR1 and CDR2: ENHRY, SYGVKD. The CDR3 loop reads CAISESASGKIDEQFF. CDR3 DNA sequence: TGTGCCATCAGTGAGTCGGCTAGCGGGAAAATAGATGAGCAGTTCTTC.

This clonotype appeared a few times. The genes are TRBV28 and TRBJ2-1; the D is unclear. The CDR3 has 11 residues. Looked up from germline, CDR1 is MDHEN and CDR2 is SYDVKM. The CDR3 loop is CASLVNNEQFF. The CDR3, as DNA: TGTGCAAGCCTGGTAAACAATGAGCAGTTCTTC.

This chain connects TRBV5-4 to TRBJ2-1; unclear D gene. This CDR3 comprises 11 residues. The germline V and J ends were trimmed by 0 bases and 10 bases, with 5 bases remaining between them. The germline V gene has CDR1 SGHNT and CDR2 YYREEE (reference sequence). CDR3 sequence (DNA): TGTGCCAGCAGCTTGGAGTTAGAGCAGTTCTTC. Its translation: CASSLELEQFF.

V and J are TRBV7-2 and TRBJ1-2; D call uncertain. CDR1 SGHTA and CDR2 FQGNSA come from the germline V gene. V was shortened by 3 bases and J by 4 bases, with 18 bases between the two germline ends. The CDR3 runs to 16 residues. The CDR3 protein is CASSFGPFRTAYGYTF. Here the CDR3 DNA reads TGTGCCAGCAGCTTCGGCCCCTTCCGGACGGCCTATGGCTACACCTTC.

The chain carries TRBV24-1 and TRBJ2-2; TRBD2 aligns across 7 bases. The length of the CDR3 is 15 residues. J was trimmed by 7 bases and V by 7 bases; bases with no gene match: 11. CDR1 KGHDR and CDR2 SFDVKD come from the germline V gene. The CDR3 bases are TGTGCCACCAGCCGGACTAGAACGGGCAACGGGGAGCTGTTTTTT. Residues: CATSRTRTGNGELFF.

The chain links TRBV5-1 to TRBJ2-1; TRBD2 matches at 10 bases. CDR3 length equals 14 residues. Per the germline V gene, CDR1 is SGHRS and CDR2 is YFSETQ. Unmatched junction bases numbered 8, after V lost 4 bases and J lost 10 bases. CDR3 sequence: CASSVRLAGHEQFF. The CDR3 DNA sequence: TGCGCCAGCAGCGTCAGACTAGCGGGTCACGAGCAGTTCTTC. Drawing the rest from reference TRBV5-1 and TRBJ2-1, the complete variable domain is KAGVTQTPRYLIKTRGQQVTLSCSPISGHRSVSWYQQTPGQGLQFLFEYFSETQRNKGNFPGRFSGRQFSNSRSEMNVSTLELGDSALYLCASSVRLAGHEQFFGPGTRLTVL.

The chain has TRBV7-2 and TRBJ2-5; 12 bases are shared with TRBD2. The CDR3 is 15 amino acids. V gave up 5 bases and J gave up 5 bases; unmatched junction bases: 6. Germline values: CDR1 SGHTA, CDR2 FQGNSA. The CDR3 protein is CASSGRTSGIETQYF. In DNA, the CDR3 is TGTGCCAGCAGCGGCCGGACTAGCGGGATTGAGACCCAGTACTTC.

CDR3 sequence: CASSFGAGPHEQYF. The CDR3 nucleotides are TGTGCCAGCAGTTTTGGGGCAGGGCCCCACGAGCAGTACTTC. The gene calls are TRBV12-3 or TRBV12-4 and TRBJ2-7; D perhaps matches TRBD1 (5 bases). The CDR3 is made up of 14 amino acids. V was pared by 3 bases and J by 5 bases, with 14 bases between.

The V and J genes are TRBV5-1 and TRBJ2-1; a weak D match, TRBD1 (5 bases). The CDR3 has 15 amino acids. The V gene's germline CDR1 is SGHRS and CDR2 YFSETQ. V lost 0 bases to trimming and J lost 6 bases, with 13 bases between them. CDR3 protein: CASSLVSDGANEQFF. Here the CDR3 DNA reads TGCGCCAGCAGCTTGGTGAGCGATGGGGCCAATGAGCAGTTCTTC.

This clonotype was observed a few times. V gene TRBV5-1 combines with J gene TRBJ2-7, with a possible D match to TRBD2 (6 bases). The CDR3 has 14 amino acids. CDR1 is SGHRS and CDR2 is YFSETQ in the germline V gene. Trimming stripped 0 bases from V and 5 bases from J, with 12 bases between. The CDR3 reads CASSLGLDTHEQYF. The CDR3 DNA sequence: TGCGCCAGCAGCTTGGGACTAGATACCCACGAGCAGTACTTC. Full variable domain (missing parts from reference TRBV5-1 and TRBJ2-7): KAGVTQTPRYLIKTRGQQVTLSCSPISGHRSVSWYQQTPGQGLQFLFEYFSETQRNKGNFPGRFSGRQFSNSRSEMNVSTLELGDSALYLCASSLGLDTHEQYFGPGTRLTVT.

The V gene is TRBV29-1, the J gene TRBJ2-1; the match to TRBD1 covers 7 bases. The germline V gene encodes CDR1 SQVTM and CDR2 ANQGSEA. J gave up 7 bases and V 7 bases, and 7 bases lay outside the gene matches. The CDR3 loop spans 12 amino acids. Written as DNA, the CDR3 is TGCAGCGCACCGACAGGGAGAAATGAGCAGTTCTTC. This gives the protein CSAPTGRNEQFF.

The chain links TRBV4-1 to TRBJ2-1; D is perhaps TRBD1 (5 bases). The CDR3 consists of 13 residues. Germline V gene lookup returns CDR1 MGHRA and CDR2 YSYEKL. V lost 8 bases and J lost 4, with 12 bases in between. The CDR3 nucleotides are TGCGCCAGCGCTCCCAGGGCTTACAATGAGCAGTTCTTC. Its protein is CASAPRAYNEQFF.

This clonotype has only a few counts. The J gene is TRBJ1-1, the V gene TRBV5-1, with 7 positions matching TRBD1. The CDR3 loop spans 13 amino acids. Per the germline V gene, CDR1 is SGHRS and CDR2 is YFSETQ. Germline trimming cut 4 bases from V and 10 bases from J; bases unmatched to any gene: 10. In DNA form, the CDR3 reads TGCGCCAGCAGCCCAGAGACAGGGAGGAGAGCTTTCTTT. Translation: CASSPETGRRAFF. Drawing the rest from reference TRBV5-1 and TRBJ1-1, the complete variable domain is KAGVTQTPRYLIKTRGQQVTLSCSPISGHRSVSWYQQTPGQGLQFLFEYFSETQRNKGNFPGRFSGRQFSNSRSEMNVSTLELGDSALYLCASSPETGRRAFFGQGTRLTVV.

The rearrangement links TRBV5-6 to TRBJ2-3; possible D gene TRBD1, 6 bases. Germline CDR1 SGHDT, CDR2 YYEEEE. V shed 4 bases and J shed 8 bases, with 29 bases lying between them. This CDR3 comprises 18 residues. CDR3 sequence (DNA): TGTGCCAGCAGCCTTGACCCCCGGACTGAGCGGCGAGGGGGTACGCAGTATTTT. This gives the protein CASSLDPRTERRGGTQYF.

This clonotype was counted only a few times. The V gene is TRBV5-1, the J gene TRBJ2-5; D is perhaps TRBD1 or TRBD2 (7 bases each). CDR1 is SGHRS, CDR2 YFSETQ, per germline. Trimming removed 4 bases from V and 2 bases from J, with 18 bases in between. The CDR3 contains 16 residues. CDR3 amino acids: CASSPTRGGLQETQYF. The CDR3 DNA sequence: TGCGCCAGCAGCCCTACCAGGGGGGGTTTACAAGAGACCCAGTACTTC.

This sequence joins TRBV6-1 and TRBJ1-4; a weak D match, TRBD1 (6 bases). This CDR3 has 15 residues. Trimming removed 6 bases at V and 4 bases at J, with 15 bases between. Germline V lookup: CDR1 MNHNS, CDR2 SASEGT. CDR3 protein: CASSLSDRLNEKLFF. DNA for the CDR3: TGTGCCAGCAGCCTTTCCGACAGGCTTAATGAAAAACTGTTTTTT.

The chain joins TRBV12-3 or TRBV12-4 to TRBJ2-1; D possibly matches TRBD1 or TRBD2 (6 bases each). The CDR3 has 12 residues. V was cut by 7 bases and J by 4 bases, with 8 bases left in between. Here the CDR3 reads CASKGGYNEQFF. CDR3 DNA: TGTGCCAGCAAAGGGGGGTACAATGAGCAGTTCTTC.

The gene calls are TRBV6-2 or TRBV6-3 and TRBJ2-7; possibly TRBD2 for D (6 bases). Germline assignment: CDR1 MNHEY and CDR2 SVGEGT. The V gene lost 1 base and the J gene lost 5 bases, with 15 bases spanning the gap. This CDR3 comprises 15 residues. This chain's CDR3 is CASSYWVSSDDEQYF. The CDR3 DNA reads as TGTGCCAGCAGTTACTGGGTGTCTAGCGATGACGAGCAGTACTTC.

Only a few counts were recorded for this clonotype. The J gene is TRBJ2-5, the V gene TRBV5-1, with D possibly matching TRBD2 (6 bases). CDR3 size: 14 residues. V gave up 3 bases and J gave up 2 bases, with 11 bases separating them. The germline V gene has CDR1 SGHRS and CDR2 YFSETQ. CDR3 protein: CASSWGAGQETQYF. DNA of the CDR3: TGCGCCAGCAGCTGGGGCGCGGGACAAGAGACCCAGTACTTC.